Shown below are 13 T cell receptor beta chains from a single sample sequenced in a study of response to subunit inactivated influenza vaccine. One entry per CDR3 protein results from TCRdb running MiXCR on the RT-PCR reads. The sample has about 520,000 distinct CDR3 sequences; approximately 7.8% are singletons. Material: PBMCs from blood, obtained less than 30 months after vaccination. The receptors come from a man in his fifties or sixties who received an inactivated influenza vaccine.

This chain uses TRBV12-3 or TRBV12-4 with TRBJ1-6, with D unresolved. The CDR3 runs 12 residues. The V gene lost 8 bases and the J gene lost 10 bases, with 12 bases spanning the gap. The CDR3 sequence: CASAEAGSPLHF. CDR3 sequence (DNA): TGTGCCAGCGCCGAGGCAGGATCACCCCTCCACTTT.

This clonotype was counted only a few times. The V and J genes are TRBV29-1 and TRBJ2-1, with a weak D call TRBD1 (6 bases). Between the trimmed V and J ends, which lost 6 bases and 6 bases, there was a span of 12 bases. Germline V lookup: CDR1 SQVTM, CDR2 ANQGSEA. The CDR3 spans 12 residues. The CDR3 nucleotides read TGCAGCGTCCCCGAACAGGGCAATGAGCAGTTCTTC. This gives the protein CSVPEQGNEQFF.

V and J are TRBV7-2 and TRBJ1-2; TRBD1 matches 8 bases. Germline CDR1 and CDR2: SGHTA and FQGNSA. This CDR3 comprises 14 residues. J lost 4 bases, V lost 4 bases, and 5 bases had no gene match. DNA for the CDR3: TGTGCCAGCAGCTCAGGGGGCGCGACCTATGGCTACACCTTC. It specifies CASSSGGATYGYTF.

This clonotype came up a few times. CDR3 region: CASSQVGRGGGGYLAKNIQYF. CDR3 bases: TGTGCCAGCAGCCAAGTTGGGCGCGGGGGAGGAGGATACCTAGCCAAAAACATTCAGTACTTC. V usage is TRBV4-2 and J usage is TRBJ2-4; 7 bases match TRBD2. The junction had 18 bases not matched to a gene; V was cut back by 1 base and J by 0 bases. The CDR3 totals 21 residues. In germline, CDR1 is LGHNA, CDR2 YNFKEQ.

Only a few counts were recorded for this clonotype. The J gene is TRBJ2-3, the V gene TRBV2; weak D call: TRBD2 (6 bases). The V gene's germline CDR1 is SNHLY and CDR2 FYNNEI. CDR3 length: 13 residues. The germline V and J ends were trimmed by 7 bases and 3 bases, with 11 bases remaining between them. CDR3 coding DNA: TGTGCCAGCAAGAGACTAGTGACAGATACGCAGTATTTT. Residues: CASKRLVTDTQYF.

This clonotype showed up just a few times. CDR3 DNA: TGTGCCAGCAGCAGGCACAGCGTAGCCAAAAACATTCAGTACTTC. Its protein is CASSRHSVAKNIQYF. The chain uses TRBV21-1 and TRBJ2-4. TRBV21-1 has pseudogene status. The CDR3 runs to 15 residues.

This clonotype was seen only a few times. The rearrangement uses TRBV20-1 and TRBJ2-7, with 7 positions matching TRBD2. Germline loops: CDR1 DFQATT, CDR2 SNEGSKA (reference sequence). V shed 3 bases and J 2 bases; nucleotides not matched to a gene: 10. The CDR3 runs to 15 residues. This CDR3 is CSASSAGVLPYEQYF. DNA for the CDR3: TGCAGTGCTAGTTCCGCGGGAGTTCTACCCTACGAGCAGTACTTC.

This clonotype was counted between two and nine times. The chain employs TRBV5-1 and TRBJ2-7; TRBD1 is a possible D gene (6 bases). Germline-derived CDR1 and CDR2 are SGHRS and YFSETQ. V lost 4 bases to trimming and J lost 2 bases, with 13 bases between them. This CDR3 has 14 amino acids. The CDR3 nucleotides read TGCGCCAGCAGCGTGAACGGACAGCCCTACGAGCAGTACTTC. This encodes CASSVNGQPYEQYF.

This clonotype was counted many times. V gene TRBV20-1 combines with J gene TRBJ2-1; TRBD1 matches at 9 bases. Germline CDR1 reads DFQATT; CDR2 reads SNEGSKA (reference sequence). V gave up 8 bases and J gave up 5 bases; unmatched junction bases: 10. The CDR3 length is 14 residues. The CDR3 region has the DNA TGCAGTACTCCTCCGGGACAGGGCGACAATGAGCAGTTCTTC. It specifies CSTPPGQGDNEQFF.

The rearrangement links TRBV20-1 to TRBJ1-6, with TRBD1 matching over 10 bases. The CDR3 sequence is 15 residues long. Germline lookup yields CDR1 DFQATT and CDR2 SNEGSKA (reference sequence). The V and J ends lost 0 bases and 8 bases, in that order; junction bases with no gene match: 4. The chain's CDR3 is CSAREPTGGDSPLHF. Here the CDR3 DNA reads TGCAGTGCTAGAGAACCGACAGGGGGCGATTCACCCCTCCACTTT.

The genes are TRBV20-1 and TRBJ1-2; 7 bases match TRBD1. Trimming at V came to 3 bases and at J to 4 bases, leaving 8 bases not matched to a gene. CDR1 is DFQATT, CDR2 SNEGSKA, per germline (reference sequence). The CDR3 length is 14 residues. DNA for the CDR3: TGCAGTGCTAGCGACAAAAGGGGGCCCTATGGCTACACCTTC. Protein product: CSASDKRGPYGYTF.

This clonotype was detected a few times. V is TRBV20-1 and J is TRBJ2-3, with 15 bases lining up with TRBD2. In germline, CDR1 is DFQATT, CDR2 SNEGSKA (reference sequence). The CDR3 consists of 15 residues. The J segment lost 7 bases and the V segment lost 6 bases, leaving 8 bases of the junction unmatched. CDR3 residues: CSARPGTSGRHTQYF. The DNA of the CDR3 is TGCAGTGCCCGCCCCGGGACTAGCGGGAGGCATACGCAGTATTTT.

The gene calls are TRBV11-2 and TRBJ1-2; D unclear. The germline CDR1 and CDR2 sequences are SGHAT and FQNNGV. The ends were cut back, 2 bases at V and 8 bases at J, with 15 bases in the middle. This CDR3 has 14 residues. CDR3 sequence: CASSLSRAYMGYTF. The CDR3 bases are TGTGCCAGCAGCTTATCAAGGGCGTATATGGGCTACACCTTC.